This T cell receptor (beta chain) emerged from a study of blood T cell repertoires in COVID-19. Study-wide background: The United States, Italy and Spain provided the acute and convalescent COVID-19 samples. T cells, B-cell-depleted T cells, or PBMCs supplied cDNA or gDNA.

Per the study methods: Amplification with reference gene primers provided the estimates of nucleated cell counts. Sequencing used immunoSEQ multiplex PCR; TCRdb keeps in-frame clones, though not all of them. That table furnishes V, J and clone size, whereas the DNA furnished D and trimming. The sample has approximately 66,000 clones; roughly 89% are singletons. This CDR3 is built from 15 residues. J gave up 2 bases and V 6 bases, and 7 bases lay outside the gene matches. Germline V gives CDR1 MNHNY, CDR2 SVGAGI (reference sequence). This chain connects TRBV6-6 to TRBJ1-3; 7 bases map to TRBD1. The receptor's source is a man between 60 and 70 years old with acute or convalescent COVID-19. The specimen was peripheral blood. The CDR3 loop is CASSSSGTAGNTIYF. CDR3 coding DNA: TGTGCCAGCAGCTCCTCCGGGACAGCTGGAAACACCATATATTTT.